This T cell receptor beta chain was captured in a study of shared clonotypes between healthy human individuals. The study's findings and limits: Sampling involved blood alone; tissue repertoires likely differ. Between a handful of donors, naive CD4 clonotypes were shared at a level of about 5.3%.

Germline lookup yields CDR1 SGHDT and CDR2 YYEEEE. This CDR3 is built from 13 residues. Terminally differentiated effector memory CD45RA+ cells were left out of the naive CD8 fraction, which was CD45RO-negative and positively selected for CCR7. As concerns this clone: Its cognate antigen is unknown.

Replicate PCRs from sorted subsets contained approximately 190 ng DNA, which is around 30,000 T cell genomes. Assay: immunoSEQ multiplex PCR; the TCRdb copy retains only in-frame clones and omits some. Here the sample spans about 2 million clones, approximately 95% being singletons. This clonotype originated in a young man in good health. V and J are TRBV5-6 and TRBJ2-5, with TRBD1 as a possible D gene (6 bases). The J call may be mistaken, given a closer DNA end match to TRBJ2-7. The sample was naive CD8+ T cells sorted from blood. Here the CDR3 DNA reads TGTGCCAGCAGCCACAGGGTTTTCTACGAGCAGTACTTC. Residues: CASSHRVFYEQYF.